These 15 T cell receptor beta chains were all obtained from the same sample, sequenced in a study of T cells after posttransplantation cyclophosphamide. Sequencing used immunoSEQ multiplex PCR; TCRdb keeps in-frame clones, though not all of them. The sample holds 45,000 or so clones, roughly 92% seen once. The specimen was PBMCs. The receptors shown here come from a woman aged 45-60 years in good health and a related stem cell transplant donor.

The DNA of the CDR3 is TGTGCCAGCAGCTCACCGACTAGCGGGAGGTACGAGCAGTACTTC. It encodes CASSSPTSGRYEQYF. The chain recombines TRBV5-4 with TRBJ2-7; the match to TRBD2 covers 13 bases. Germline V gene lookup returns CDR1 SGHNT and CDR2 YYREEE (reference sequence). The J segment lost 4 bases and the V segment lost 3 bases, leaving 4 bases of the junction unmatched. The CDR3 is made up of 15 amino acids.

CDR3 in DNA: TGTGCCAGCAGCGTAGTGGATAGCGGGGGCCCTACCGGGGAGACCCAGTACTTC. Translation gives CASSVVDSGGPTGETQYF. This chain joins TRBV9 and TRBJ2-5; TRBD2 matches 9 bases. Germline V CDR1 and CDR2: SGDLS, YYNGEE. The CDR3 spans 18 residues. V trimming: 0 bases; J trimming: 5 bases; junction bases outside the gene matches: 14.

The J gene is TRBJ2-5, the V gene TRBV5-1; weak D call: TRBD2 (6 bases). Germline V gene data show CDR1 as SGHRS and CDR2 as YFSETQ. There are 14 residues in the CDR3. Trimming took off 4 bases at V and 7 bases at J, with 17 bases between the two ends. The CDR3 loop is CASSQGGRMGTQYF. The CDR3 DNA sequence: TGCGCCAGCAGCCAGGGAGGCCGGATGGGGACCCAGTACTTC. Combining the CDR3 with reference TRBV5-1 and TRBJ2-5 gives the whole variable domain KAGVTQTPRYLIKTRGQQVTLSCSPISGHRSVSWYQQTPGQGLQFLFEYFSETQRNKGNFPGRFSGRQFSNSRSEMNVSTLELGDSALYLCASSQGGRMGTQYFGPGTRLLVL.

The chain joins TRBV11-2 to TRBJ1-6, with no clear D. Trimming pared 1 base from V and 4 bases from J, leaving 8 bases between. The CDR3 has 15 amino acids. Germline CDR1 and CDR2: SGHAT and FQNNGV. The DNA of the CDR3 is TGTGCCAGCAGCTTAGGGCCGGGTTATAATTCACCCCTCCACTTT. Its protein is CASSLGPGYNSPLHF.

The rearrangement links TRBV6-7 to TRBJ2-6; 8 bases fit TRBD1. TRBV6-7 has ORF status, its function being uncertain. This CDR3 region has 18 residues. V shed 0 bases and J 1 base; nucleotides not matched to a gene: 5. CDR3 nucleotide sequence: TGTGCCAGCAGTTACTCGTCCACAGGGGGTTCTGGGGCCAACGTCCTGACTTTC. Its translation: CASSYSSTGGSGANVLTF.

This chain's CDR3 is CASSLLTRSSSYEQYF. The CDR3 bases are TGTGCCAGCTCACTCCTGACTAGATCCAGCTCCTACGAGCAGTACTTC. The V and J genes are TRBV18 and TRBJ2-7, with a weak D call TRBD2 (6 bases). CDR3 length: 16 amino acids. With 4 bases removed from V and 0 bases from J, the gap between germline ends came to 16 bases. Germline-derived CDR1 and CDR2 are KGHSH and LQKENI.

V gene TRBV7-9 combines with J gene TRBJ1-1, with D hard to call. Trimming removed 7 bases at V and 1 base at J, with 13 bases between. The length of the CDR3 is 14 residues. Germline values: CDR1 SEHNR, CDR2 FQNEAQ (reference sequence). CDR3 loop: CASTELNGNTEAFF. Written as DNA, the CDR3 is TGTGCCAGCACCGAACTTAATGGGAACACTGAAGCTTTCTTT.

CDR3 sequence: CASSIVGGGANEQFF. The CDR3 DNA sequence: TGTGCCAGTAGTATAGTGGGGGGAGGGGCCAATGAGCAGTTCTTC. This sequence joins TRBV19 and TRBJ2-1; 7 bases are a match to TRBD2. The length of the CDR3 is 15 residues. The junction had 6 bases not matched to a gene; V was cut back by 1 base and J by 6 bases. Looked up from germline, CDR1 is LNHDA and CDR2 is SQIVND (reference sequence).

The chain carries TRBV27 and TRBJ2-7; TRBD1 aligns across 9 bases. The germline CDR1 and CDR2 sequences are MNHEY and SMNVEV (reference sequence). The CDR3 spans 16 residues. The V and J ends lost 6 bases and 3 bases, in that order; junction bases with no gene match: 12. Here the CDR3 DNA reads TGTGCCAGCAGCCCCCTAGGGACAGGGAAACGCTACGAGCAGTACTTC. Its translation: CASSPLGTGKRYEQYF.

The chain has TRBV7-2 and TRBJ2-3; the D gene is possibly TRBD1 (7 bases). The CDR3 has 16 amino acids. V was trimmed by 5 bases and J by 2 bases, leaving 17 bases between them. The V gene's germline CDR1 is SGHTA and CDR2 FQGNSA. CDR3 protein: CASSLEGALYTDTQYF. The CDR3 DNA reads TGTGCCAGCAGCCTGGAGGGGGCCCTCTACACAGATACGCAGTATTTT.

V is TRBV9 and J is TRBJ2-7; D may be TRBD1 (6 bases). Germline V lookup: CDR1 SGDLS, CDR2 YYNGEE. V was trimmed by 3 bases and J by 6 bases, leaving 16 bases between them. CDR3 length equals 14 residues. The CDR3 loop reads CASSAQNRESEQYF. CDR3 DNA: TGTGCCAGCAGCGCCCAAAACAGGGAGTCCGAGCAGTACTTC.

The V and J genes are TRBV28 and TRBJ2-2; 9 nucleotides match TRBD1. Trimming took 1 base from V and 6 from J; bases not matched to a gene: 3. The CDR3 runs to 15 residues. The V gene's germline CDR1 is MDHEN and CDR2 SYDVKM. Here the CDR3 reads CASSLFGQGPGELFF. CDR3 bases: TGTGCCAGCAGTTTATTTGGACAGGGGCCCGGGGAGCTGTTTTTT.

The chain has TRBV6-1 and TRBJ1-3, with a possible D match to TRBD1 (5 bases). V lost 2 bases to trimming and J lost 4 bases, with 18 bases between them. From germline, CDR1 is MNHNS and CDR2 SASEGT. CDR3 length: 17 amino acids. CDR3 nucleotides: TGTGCCAGCAGTGAAAAGAGGAGTCCTCGGGGGGGAAACACCATATATTTT. Encoded protein: CASSEKRSPRGGNTIYF.

Here the CDR3 reads CASSKGTGGQFF. The CDR3 DNA reads TGTGCCAGCAGTAAGGGGACAGGGGGTCAGTTCTTC. This chain connects TRBV28 to TRBJ2-1, with 11 bases aligning to TRBD1. The CDR3 runs 12 residues. The ends lost 5 bases at V and 13 bases at J; junction bases unmatched: 4. Germline CDR1 MDHEN, CDR2 SYDVKM. Full variable domain (missing parts from reference TRBV28 and TRBJ2-1): DVKVTQSSRYLVKRTGEKVFLECVQDMDHENMFWYRQDPGLGLRLIYFSYDVKMKEKGDIPEGYSVSREKKERFSLILESASTNQTSMYLCASSKGTGGQFFGPGTRLTVL.

The rearrangement joins TRBV6-1 to TRBJ1-1; no firm D call. V lost 3 bases to trimming and J lost 0 bases, with 17 bases between them. The CDR3 length is 17 residues. Germline CDR1 reads MNHNS; CDR2 reads SASEGT. CDR3 region: CASSDEEEVDLNTEAFF. The CDR3 region has the DNA TGTGCCAGCAGTGACGAGGAGGAGGTGGACTTGAACACTGAAGCTTTCTTT.